The 2 T cell receptor beta chains reported below all come from one sample, sequenced in a study of metastatic and nonmetastatic thyroid tumors. MiXCR re-clonotyped the PCR reads for TCRdb. This sample carries 40,000 to 55,000 clones, roughly a sixth of them seen once, and the ten largest clones take 2.5% to 3%. No patient received treatment before thyroid surgery. Sequences were obtained from blood. The receptors were gathered from a female donor with papillary thyroid cancer or a benign thyroid nodule (not recorded which). Some clones in this sample may be carry-over from other donors' samples.

As concerns this clone: The junction departs from germline at one end; a sequencing error may be responsible. CDR3 in DNA: TGCAGTGCTATAGATCCTGCCCGATCCGGTGAGCTGTTTTTT. As protein: CSAIDPARSGELFF. This chain uses TRBV20-1 with TRBJ2-2; D uncertain. This CDR3 comprises 14 residues. In germline, CDR1 is DFQATT, CDR2 SNEGSKA (reference sequence).

In its sample, this clone was seen many times. The V and J genes are TRBV20-1 and TRBJ2-2, with D perhaps TRBD2 (6 bases). This CDR3 is built from 15 residues. Looked up from germline, CDR1 is DFQATT and CDR2 is SNEGSKA (reference sequence). The V end lost 0 bases, the J end lost 4 bases, and 12 bases lay between the germline ends. DNA of the CDR3: TGCAGTGCTAGAGATAGTTCTAGCGCCACCGGGGAGCTGTTTTTT. This encodes CSARDSSSATGELFF.